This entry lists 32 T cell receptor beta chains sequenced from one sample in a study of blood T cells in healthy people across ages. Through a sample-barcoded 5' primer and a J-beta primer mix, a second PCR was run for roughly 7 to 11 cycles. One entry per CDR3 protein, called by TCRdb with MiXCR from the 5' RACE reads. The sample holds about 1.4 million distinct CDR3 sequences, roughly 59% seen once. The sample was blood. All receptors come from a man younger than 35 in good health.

CDR3 nucleotide sequence: TGCGCCAGCAGCCAATCTACGTCCGGACAGGGTGATGGCTACACCTTC. Its protein is CASSQSTSGQGDGYTF. This sequence joins TRBV4-1 and TRBJ1-2; the match to TRBD1 covers 8 bases. Germline CDR1 is MGHRA and CDR2 is YSYEKL. The V gene end was trimmed by 2 bases and the J gene end by 6 bases; junction bases not matched to a gene: 11. This CDR3 is 16 amino acids long.

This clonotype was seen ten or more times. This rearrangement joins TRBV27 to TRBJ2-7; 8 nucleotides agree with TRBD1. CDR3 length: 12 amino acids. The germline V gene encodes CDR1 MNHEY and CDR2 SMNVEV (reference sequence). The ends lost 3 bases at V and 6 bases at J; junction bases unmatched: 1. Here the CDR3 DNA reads TGTGCCAGCAGTTTTACAGGGGGCGAGCAGTACTTC. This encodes CASSFTGGEQYF.

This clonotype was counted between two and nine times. CDR3 in amino acids: CASSQAAVINQPQHF. The CDR3 DNA follows: TGCGCCAGCAGCCAAGCCGCGGTGATTAATCAGCCCCAGCATTTT. The J gene is TRBJ1-5, the V gene TRBV4-1; D unresolved. The germline V gene has CDR1 MGHRA and CDR2 YSYEKL. Between the trimmed V and J ends, which lost 1 base and 4 bases, there was a span of 11 bases. The CDR3 extends over 15 amino acids.

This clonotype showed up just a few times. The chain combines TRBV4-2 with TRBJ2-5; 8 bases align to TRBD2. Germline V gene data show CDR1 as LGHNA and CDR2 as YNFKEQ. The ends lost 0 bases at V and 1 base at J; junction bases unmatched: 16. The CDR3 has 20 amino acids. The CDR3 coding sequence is TGTGCCAGCAGCCAAGATCTTCGGTCGCGGGGGGCACCCATCCAAGAGACCCAGTACTTC. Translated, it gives CASSQDLRSRGAPIQETQYF.

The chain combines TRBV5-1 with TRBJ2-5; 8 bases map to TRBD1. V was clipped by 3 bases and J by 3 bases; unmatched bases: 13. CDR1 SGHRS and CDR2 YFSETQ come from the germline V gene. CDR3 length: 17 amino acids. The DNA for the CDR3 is TGCGCCAGCAGCTCCGGGACAGGACCTAATCCTAAAGAGACCCAGTACTTC. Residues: CASSSGTGPNPKETQYF.

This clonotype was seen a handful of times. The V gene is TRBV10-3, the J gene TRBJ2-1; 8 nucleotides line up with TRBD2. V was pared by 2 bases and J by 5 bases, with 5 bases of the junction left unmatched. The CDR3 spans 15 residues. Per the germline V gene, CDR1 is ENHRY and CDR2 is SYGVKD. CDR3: CAISEAAGDNNEQFF. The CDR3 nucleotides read TGTGCCATCAGTGAGGCAGCGGGGGACAACAATGAGCAGTTCTTC.

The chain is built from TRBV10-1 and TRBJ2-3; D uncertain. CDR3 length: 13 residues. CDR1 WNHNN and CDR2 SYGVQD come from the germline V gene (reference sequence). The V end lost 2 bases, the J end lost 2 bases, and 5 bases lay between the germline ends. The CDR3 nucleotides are TGCGCCAGCAGTGAGCCGGACACAGATACGCAGTATTTT. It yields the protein CASSEPDTDTQYF.

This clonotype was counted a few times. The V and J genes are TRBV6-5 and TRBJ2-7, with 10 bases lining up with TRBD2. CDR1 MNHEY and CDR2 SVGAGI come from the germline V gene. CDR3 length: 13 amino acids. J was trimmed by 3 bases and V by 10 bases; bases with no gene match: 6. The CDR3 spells CATRAGGFYEQYF. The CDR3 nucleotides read TGTGCCACTAGAGCGGGGGGGTTCTACGAGCAGTACTTC.

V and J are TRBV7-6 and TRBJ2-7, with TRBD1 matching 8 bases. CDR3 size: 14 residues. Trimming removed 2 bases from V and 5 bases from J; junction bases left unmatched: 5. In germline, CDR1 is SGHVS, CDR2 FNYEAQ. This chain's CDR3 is CASSLTGGEDEQYF. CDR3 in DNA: TGTGCCAGCAGCTTAACAGGGGGAGAAGACGAGCAGTACTTC.

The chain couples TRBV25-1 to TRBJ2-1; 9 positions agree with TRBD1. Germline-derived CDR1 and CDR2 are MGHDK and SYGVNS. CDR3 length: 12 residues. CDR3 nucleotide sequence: TGTGCGCACAGGGGGCTGAACAATGAGCAGTTCTTC. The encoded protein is CAHRGLNNEQFF.

CDR3 sequence reads: CASSVTTVSYEQYF. Written as DNA, the CDR3 is TGCGCCAGCAGCGTAACGACAGTGTCCTACGAGCAGTACTTC. This sequence joins TRBV5-1 and TRBJ2-7, with D perhaps TRBD1 (5 bases). The CDR3 totals 14 residues. V was clipped by 4 bases and J by 1 base, with 12 bases between them. The germline V gene has CDR1 SGHRS and CDR2 YFSETQ.

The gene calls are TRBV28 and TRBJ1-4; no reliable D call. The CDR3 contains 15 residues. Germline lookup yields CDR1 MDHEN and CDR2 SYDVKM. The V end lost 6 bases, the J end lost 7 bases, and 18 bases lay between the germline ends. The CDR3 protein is CASRFRVQEGEKLFF. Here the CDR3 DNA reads TGTGCCAGCAGGTTCCGGGTCCAAGAAGGTGAAAAACTGTTTTTT.

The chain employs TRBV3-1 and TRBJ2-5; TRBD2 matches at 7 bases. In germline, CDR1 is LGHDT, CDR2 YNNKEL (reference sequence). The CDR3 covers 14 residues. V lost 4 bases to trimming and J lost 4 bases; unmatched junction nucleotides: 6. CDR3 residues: CASSLRDYSETQYF. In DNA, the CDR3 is TGTGCCAGCAGCCTTAGGGACTACTCAGAGACCCAGTACTTC.

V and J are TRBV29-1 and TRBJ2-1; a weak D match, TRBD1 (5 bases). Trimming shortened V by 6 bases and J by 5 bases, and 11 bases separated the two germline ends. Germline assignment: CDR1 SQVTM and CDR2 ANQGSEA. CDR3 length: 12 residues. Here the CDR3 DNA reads TGCAGCGTCTCGACAGTCCACAATGAGCAGTTCTTC. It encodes CSVSTVHNEQFF.

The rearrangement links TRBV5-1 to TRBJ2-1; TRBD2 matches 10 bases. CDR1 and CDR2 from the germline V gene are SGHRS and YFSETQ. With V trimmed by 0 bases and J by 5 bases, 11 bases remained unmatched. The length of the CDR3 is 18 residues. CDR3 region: CASSLARDSGRLDNEQFF. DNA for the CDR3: TGCGCCAGCAGCTTGGCCAGGGATAGCGGGAGGCTGGACAATGAGCAGTTCTTC.

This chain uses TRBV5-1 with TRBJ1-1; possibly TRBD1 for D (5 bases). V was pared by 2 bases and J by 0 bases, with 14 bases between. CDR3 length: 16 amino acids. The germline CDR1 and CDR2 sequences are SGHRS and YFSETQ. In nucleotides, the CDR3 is TGCGCCAGCAGCTTCTCGGGACGCCTGTTGAACACTGAAGCTTTCTTT. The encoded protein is CASSFSGRLLNTEAFF.

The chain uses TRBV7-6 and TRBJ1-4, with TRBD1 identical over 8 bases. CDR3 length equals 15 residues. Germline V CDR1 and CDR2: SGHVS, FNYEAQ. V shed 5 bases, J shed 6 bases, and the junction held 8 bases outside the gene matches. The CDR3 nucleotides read TGTGCCAGCAGCGCGCAGACAGGGGAGGATGAAAAACTGTTTTTT. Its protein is CASSAQTGEDEKLFF.

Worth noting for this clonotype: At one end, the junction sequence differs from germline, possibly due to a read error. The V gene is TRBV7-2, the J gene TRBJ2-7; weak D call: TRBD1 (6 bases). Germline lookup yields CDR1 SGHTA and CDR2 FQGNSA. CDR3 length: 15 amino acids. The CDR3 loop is CASSSQGSSSCEQYF. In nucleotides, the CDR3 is TGTGCCAGCAGCTCACAGGGTTCCTCCTCCTGCGAGCAGTACTTC. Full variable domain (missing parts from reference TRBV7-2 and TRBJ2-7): GAGVSQSPSNKVTEKGKDVELRCDPISGHTALYWYRQSLGQGLEFLIYFQGNSAPDKSGLPSDRFSAERTGGSVSTLTIQRTQQEDSAVYLCASSSQGSSSCEQYFGPGTRLTVT.

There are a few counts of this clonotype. The CDR3 region is CASGPSAGGPYNEQFF. CDR3 DNA sequence: TGTGCCAGCGGTCCATCAGCGGGAGGGCCTTACAATGAGCAGTTCTTC. This chain uses TRBV25-1 with TRBJ2-1, with TRBD2 identical over 10 bases. Germline V CDR1 and CDR2: MGHDK, SYGVNS. The CDR3 covers 16 residues. V lost 8 bases, J lost 4 bases, and 11 bases stayed unmatched. The whole variable domain, filled in from reference TRBV25-1 and TRBJ2-1, reads EADIYQTPRYLVIGTGKKITLECSQTMGHDKMYWYQQDPGMELHLIHYSYGVNSTEKGDLSSESTVSRIRTEHFPLTLESARPSHTSQYLCASGPSAGGPYNEQFFGPGTRLTVL.

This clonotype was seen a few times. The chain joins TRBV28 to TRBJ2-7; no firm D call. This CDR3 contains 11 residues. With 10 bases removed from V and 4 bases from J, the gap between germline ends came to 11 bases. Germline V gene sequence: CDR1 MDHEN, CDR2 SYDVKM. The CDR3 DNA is TGTGCCATCTCCGGTCTTTACGAGCAGTACTTC. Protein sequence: CAISGLYEQYF.

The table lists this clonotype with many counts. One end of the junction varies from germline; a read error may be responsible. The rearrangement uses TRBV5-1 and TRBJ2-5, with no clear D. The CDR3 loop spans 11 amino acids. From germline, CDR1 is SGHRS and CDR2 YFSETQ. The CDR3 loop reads CASSRSETQYF. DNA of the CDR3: TGTGCCAGCAGCCGGTCGGAGACCCAGTACTTC.

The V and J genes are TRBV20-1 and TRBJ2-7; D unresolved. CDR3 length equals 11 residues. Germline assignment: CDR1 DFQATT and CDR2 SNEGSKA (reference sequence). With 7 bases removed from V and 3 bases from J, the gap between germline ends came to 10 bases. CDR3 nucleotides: TGCAGTGTTATCGTAGGCTACGAGCAGTACTTC. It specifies CSVIVGYEQYF.

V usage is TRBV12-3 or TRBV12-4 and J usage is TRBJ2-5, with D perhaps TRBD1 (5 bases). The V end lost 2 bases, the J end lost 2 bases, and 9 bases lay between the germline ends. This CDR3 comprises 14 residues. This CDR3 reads CASSLQGYQETQYF. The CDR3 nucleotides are TGTGCCAGCAGTTTACAGGGATATCAAGAGACCCAGTACTTC.

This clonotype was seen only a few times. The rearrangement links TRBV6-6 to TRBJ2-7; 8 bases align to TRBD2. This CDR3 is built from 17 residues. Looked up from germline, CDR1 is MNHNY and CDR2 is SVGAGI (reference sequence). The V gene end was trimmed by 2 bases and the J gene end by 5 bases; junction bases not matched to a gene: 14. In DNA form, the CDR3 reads TGTGCCAGCAGTTACCCAATTCCGGGACTAGGTGTCCACGAGCAGTACTTC. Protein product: CASSYPIPGLGVHEQYF.

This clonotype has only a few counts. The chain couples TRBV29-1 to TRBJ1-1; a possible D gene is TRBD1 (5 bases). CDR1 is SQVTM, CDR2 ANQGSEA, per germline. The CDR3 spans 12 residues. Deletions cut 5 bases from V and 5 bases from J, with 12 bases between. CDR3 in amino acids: CSVLGDRTEAFF. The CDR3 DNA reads TGCAGCGTTTTAGGGGATAGAACTGAAGCTTTCTTT.

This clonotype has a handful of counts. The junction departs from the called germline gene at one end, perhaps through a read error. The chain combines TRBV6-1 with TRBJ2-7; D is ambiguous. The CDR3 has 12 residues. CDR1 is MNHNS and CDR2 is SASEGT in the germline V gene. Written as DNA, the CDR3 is TGTGCCAGCAGGGAAGCCTCCTACGAGCAGTACTTC. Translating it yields CASREASYEQYF.

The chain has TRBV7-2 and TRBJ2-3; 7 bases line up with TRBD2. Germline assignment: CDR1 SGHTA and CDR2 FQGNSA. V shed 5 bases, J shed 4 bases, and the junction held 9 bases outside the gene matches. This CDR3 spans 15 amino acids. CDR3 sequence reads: CASSPNGGGADTQYF. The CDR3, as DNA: TGTGCCAGCAGCCCGAACGGGGGAGGGGCAGATACGCAGTATTTT.

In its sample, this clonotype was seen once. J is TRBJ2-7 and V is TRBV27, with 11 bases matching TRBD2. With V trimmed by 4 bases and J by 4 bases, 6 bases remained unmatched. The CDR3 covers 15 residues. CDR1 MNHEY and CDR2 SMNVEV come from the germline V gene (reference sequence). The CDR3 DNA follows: TGTGCCAGCAGTTACACGACTAGCGGGATATACGAGCAGTACTTC. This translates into CASSYTTSGIYEQYF.

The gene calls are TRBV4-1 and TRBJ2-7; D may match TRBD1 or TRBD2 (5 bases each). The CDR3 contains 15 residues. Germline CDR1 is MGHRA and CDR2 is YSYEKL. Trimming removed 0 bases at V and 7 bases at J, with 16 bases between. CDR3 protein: CASSQDPPGPWEQYF. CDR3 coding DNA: TGCGCCAGCAGCCAAGATCCCCCGGGGCCATGGGAGCAGTACTTC.

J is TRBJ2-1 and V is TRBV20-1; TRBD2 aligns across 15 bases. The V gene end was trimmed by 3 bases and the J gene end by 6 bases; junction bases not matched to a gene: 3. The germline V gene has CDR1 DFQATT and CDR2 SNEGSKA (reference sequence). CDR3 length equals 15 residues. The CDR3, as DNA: TGCAGTGCTAGTCGGGGACTAGCGGGGGGCAATGAGCAGTTCTTC. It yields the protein CSASRGLAGGNEQFF.

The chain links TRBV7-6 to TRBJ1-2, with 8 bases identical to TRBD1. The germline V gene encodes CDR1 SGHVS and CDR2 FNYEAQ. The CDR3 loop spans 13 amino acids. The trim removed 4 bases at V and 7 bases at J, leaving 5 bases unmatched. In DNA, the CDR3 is TGTGCCAGCAGCTACGGACAGGGTCGTGGCTACACCTTC. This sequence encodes CASSYGQGRGYTF.

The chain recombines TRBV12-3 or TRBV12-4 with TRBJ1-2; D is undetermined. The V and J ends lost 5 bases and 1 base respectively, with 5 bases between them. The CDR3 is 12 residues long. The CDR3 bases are TGTGCCAGCAGTCCCCTTAACTATGGCTACACCTTC. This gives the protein CASSPLNYGYTF.